A single T cell receptor beta chain is shown here with its context. This sample was included in a study of T cell changes during pregnancy in multiple sclerosis. The assay was immunoSEQ multiplex PCR, and TCRdb's table has in-frame clones only and misses some. There are some 38,000 clones in the sample; around 93% occur only once, and roughly 0.4% lies in the top ten. The J segment lost 9 bases and the V segment lost 0 bases, leaving 2 bases of the junction unmatched. This CDR3 contains 14 residues. Germline V gene sequence: CDR1 SGHTS, CDR2 YDEGEE. The sequence derives from a female donor with multiple sclerosis, enrolled in a pregnancy study. This chain joins TRBV5-8 and TRBJ1-6; 8 bases map to TRBD1. The sequencing here drew on CD4+ T cells from peripheral blood mononuclear cells, taken in the second trimester of pregnancy. CDR3 loop: CASSLVTGGSPLHF. The CDR3 DNA is TGTGCCAGCAGCTTGGTCACAGGGGGTTCACCCCTCCACTTT.